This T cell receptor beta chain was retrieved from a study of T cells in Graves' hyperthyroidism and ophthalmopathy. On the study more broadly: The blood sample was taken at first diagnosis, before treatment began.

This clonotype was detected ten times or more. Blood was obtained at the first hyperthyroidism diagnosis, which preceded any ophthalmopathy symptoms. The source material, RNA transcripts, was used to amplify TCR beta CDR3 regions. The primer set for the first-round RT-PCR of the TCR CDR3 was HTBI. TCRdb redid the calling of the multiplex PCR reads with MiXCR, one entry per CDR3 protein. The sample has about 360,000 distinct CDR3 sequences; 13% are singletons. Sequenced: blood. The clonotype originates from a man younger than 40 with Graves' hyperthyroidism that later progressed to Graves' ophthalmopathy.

The CDR3 nucleotides read TGTGCCAGCCTTGGACAGGGGACCTCTAACTATGGCTACACCTTC. Its protein product is CASLGQGTSNYGYTF. The chain has TRBV12-3 or TRBV12-4 and TRBJ1-2, with TRBD1 matching over 9 bases. The CDR3 is 15 residues long. V trimming: 8 bases; J trimming: 0 bases; junction bases outside the gene matches: 7.